These T cell receptor beta chains were read from a single sample in a study of OX40 agonist ivuxolimab in advanced cancers. TCRdb's copy holds only in-frame clones and misses some; the assay was immunoSEQ multiplex PCR. The sample comprises approximately 38,000 clones, 80% to 95% of which are singletons, and 8% to 10% rests with the top ten. The sample consisted of CD4+ or CD8+ T cells sorted from blood, taken in a trial of the OX40 agonist ivuxolimab. The receptors come from an adult with an advanced solid tumor such as melanoma, head and neck, liver or kidney cancer. CDR3s include the opening cysteine and the closing phenylalanine or tryptophan. The D gene is left open where the match is weak. Clone size appears in some rows only: once, few, many, or a class for an expanded clone.

cdr3_aa v_call clone_size d_call
CASSSGAFTDTQYF TRBV11-2 - -
CASSFRQNTEAFF TRBV5-1 - -
CASSEGPRNSPLHF TRBV19 - -
CAWGKSSYNSPLHF TRBV30 - -
CASSFRLAGGRNEQFF TRBV7-6 - TRBD2
CASSPSRVPFSGANVLTF TRBV27 - -
CASSPGYNEQFF TRBV18 - -
CSSKGGPEGYTF TRBV29-1 - -
CASSTRPAGGPNEQFF TRBV18 - TRBD2
CASSGTMGRSPLHF TRBV7-8 few -
CATTSGLHNEQFF TRBV5-1 - TRBD2
CASSSSLSGEQYF TRBV27 - -
CASSLVRAGELFF TRBV11-2 - -
CASSTGGAYEQYF TRBV7-9 - -
CASSEGGAGELFF TRBV2 - -
CASSLIRSGAYNEQFF TRBV7-9 - -
CASSLGSGDPGELFF TRBV5-6 - -
CASSFSRDRGSNTEAFF TRBV9 - TRBD1
CASSLEAPGRYEQYF TRBV11-2 - -
CASSLTRDYNEQFF TRBV27 - -
CSVPKGNRDGYTF TRBV29-1 - -
CASSMTSGTNEQFF TRBV19 - TRBD2
CASLNREETQYF TRBV25-1 - -
CASSFGQGLTKGLW TRBV28 - -
CASSPGGGRTDTQYF TRBV9 - -
CASSGAGGEAFF TRBV9 - -
CATRGFGNTIYF TRBV28 - -
CAWSVREEGYTF TRBV30 - -
CASSYSGDGYTF TRBV6-5 - -
CAIYLRSSRYGYTF TRBV2 - -
CANPGTGFYNEQFF TRBV19 - TRBD1
CASSFGGPGNTIYF TRBV28 - -
CASSPQPRGLSYNEQFF TRBV27 - -
CASSQSLAGGGTQYF TRBV4-3 - TRBD2
CASSLRVAGHTGELFF TRBV28 once TRBD2
CASHSNRVGLNEQFF TRBV28 - -
CASSLRNRGDQETQYF TRBV5-5 - TRBD1